The clone carrying this T cell receptor beta chain was seen a few times. Through a sample-barcoded 5' primer and a J-beta primer mix, a second PCR was run for roughly 7 to 12 cycles. TCRdb used MiXCR to reprocess the 5' RACE reads, holding one entry per CDR3 protein. The data contain almost 1 million distinct CDR3 sequences, about 51% of them singletons. This specimen comes from a study of blood T cells in healthy people across ages. This CDR3 has 17 residues. V lost 6 bases, J lost 1 base, and 13 bases stayed unmatched. From germline, CDR1 is MNHEY and CDR2 SMNVEV (reference sequence). The sample taken for sequencing was blood. This TCR was recovered from a woman aged 55-69 years in good health. This chain uses TRBV27 with TRBJ2-3; TRBD2 aligns across 7 bases. The CDR3: CASSLLPGGIGTDTQYF. The CDR3, as DNA: TGTGCCAGCAGCCTCCTACCCGGGGGGATAGGCACAGATACGCAGTATTTT.